The text below deals with one T cell receptor beta chain. The antigen is undetermined. This CDR3 spans 15 amino acids. Trimming at V came to 3 bases and at J to 3 bases, leaving 7 bases not matched to a gene. Germline CDR1 and CDR2: SNHLY and FYNNEI. The source of the sample is a study of cytotoxic CD8 clonotypes in ibrutinib-treated CLL. Across the whole study: After median about 5.5 years, around 14 stayed in remission, about twelve progressed; responses approximately 24 partial, 2 complete.

Study results and limitations: Whereas clonality rose at ibrutinib response, it declined toward baseline at progression. Once treatment began, public clonotypes, which were uncommon, contracted or stayed stable.

Assay: immunoSEQ multiplex PCR; the TCRdb copy retains only in-frame clones and omits some. Of approximately 190,000 clones listed, about 75% were seen once; the top ten hold about 6%. The chain employs TRBV2 and TRBJ1-2; TRBD1 matches 7 bases. The origin of this receptor is a human donor with chronic lymphocytic leukemia. Sequencing used PBMCs, obtained after 12 months of ibrutinib treatment. CDR3 nucleotide sequence: TGTGCCAGCAGTGACCCCCAGGGGGTTGACTATGGCTACACCTTC. It is translated as CASSDPQGVDYGYTF. Based on the CDR3 plus reference TRBV2 and TRBJ1-2, the full variable domain is EPEVTQTPSHQVTQMGQEVILRCVPISNHLYFYWYRQILGQKVEFLVSFYNNEISEKSEIFDDQFSVERPDGSNFTLKIRSTKLEDSAMYFCASSDPQGVDYGYTFGSGTRLTVV.